This T cell receptor beta chain was captured by sequencing in a study of vaccination and CD4 T cells after COVID-19 (dated by TCRdb to 2021 to 2024). Background on the whole study: In the convalescent cohort there were six males and four females, among whom were two Hispanic individuals, seven Caucasians, two Asians and one multiracial person. Post-COVID blood samples were collected from convalescent patients a median of around 96 days after diagnosis, with a range of about 30 to 180 days. The spike-specific CD4+ TCR repertoire was compared before and after mRNA vaccination in approximately ten COVID-19 convalescent patients and several infection-naive healthy vaccine recipients. Post-vaccine blood samples were collected a median of around 2.5 months after the second vaccine dose, ranging from about 14 to 241 days. The cultures were stimulated with overlapping spike peptide pools from SARS-CoV-2 and from the common cold coronaviruses HCoV-NL63, HCoV-OC43 and HCoV-229E. In control cultures, a CEFX viral epitope pool was used as positive control, an HIV-1 Nef peptide pool was used as negative control, or no peptide was added. Each participant got two doses of either the Pfizer-BioNTech BNT162b2 vaccine (n=8) or the Moderna mRNA-1273 vaccine (n=2). In an earlier paper using these donors, memory CD4+ T cell crossreactivity between SARS-CoV-2 and common cold coronavirus spike proteins was assessed at the TCR clonotype level. What the study reported, not specific to this receptor: In convalescent patients, nearly all vaccine-specific clones (304 of 307) were found to be mono-reactive for SARS-CoV-2 spike rather than cross-reactive with common cold coronaviruses. The study included relatively few convalescent patients and did not analyze early timepoints after natural infection. The median count of SARS-CoV-2-reactive clonotypes went up from around 20 after infection to around 38 after vaccination, although the change was not significant. In convalescent patients, a median 86.3% of post-vaccine SARS-CoV-2-reactive clones were detected only after vaccination, and vaccine-specific priming was suggested by this finding.

The treatment or condition label, as the study defines it: roughly ten-day PBMC culture with coronavirus spike peptide pools or control peptides (ViraFEST assay). CD4+ T cells from unexposed donors were collected before the COVID-19 pandemic (2011-2018). The study used the ViraFEST assay, which expanded antigen-specific T cells with peptide pools and then identified expanded clonotypes by TCR sequencing. Some 2 million PBMCs per well were cultured in IMDM with roughly 5.5% human AB serum and about 9.7 IU/ml IL-2, plus 10 ug/ml peptide pools. Half of the culture medium was replaced with fresh IL-2-containing medium on days 3 and 7. CD4+ T cells were isolated after roughly eleven days of culture through negative selection using the EasySep CD4+ T cell isolation kit. As cell number allowed, CD4+ T cells from unexposed donors were tested for reactivity to SARS-CoV-2 S and N and to four common cold coronavirus spike pools. Ficoll-Paque Plus gradient centrifugation was used to isolate PBMCs from whole blood, and the isolated PBMCs were then either used fresh or cryopreserved at -140C. Culture conditions were generally each tested in triplicate wells. The leukapheresis product for the unexposed donors was obtained through commercial purchase.

The protocol used for the library was PCR. At the Johns Hopkins FTIC core, DNA from the cultured CD4+ T cells underwent TCR sequencing with the Oncomine TCR Beta short-read assay. Genomic DNA was extracted from the cultured CD4+ T cells with the QIAamp micro DNA kit. Oncomine TCR Beta libraries from cultured CD4+ T cells were pooled with unique dual indexes and sequenced on an Illumina iSeq 100. As for the authors' bioinformatics: Non-productive sequences were filtered out, and CDR3s that did not start with C, did not end with F or W, or were shorter than 7 amino acids were discarded. Antigen-specific clonotypes were identified with the MANAFEST web application by comparing peptide-stimulated wells with reference and other culture wells. To be called positive, a clone needed an FDR below 0.05, an odds ratio above 5, and a productive frequency above 0.1% in at least two of three replicate wells. Cross-reactive clonotypes were defined as significantly expanded in both SARS-CoV-2 spike wells and at least one common cold coronavirus spike condition. Using R version 3.6.1, CDR3 homology was evaluated through Levenshtein distances (stringdist) along with unrooted phylogenetic trees (ape). TCRdb reran the public reads through fastp at Q25 and MiXCR, keeping productive beta chains. Rows merge per CDR3 protein into single entries with the most common DNA and genes. The V and J calls were not made by the authors but by TCRdb's processing. Recorded for this sample are around 8,000 distinct CDR3 sequences; roughly 32% of them occurred a single time. The ten largest clones capture around an eighth of the sample.

As to this clonotype: Its antigen is unknown. Base qualities were left out, and no much larger clone turns up one base away.

From the germline V gene (reference sequence), CDR1 is DFQATT and CDR2 is SNEGSKA. Including the terminal cysteine and phenylalanine, the CDR3 comprises 14 residues. Left in the record is the CDR3 DNA by itself, 42 bases read in frame from the first base. Trimming at the junction amounts to 5 bases on V and 0 bases on J, and the germline ends lie 14 bases apart. This TCR was recovered from a human donor in good health. The sequence is built from TRBV20-1 and TRBJ2-7; the D gene lacks a confident call. The sample was CD4+ T cells from blood, cultured in vitro. CDR3 reads: CSAGPGSYSYEQYF. The DNA sequence is as follows: TGCAGTGCTGGCCCTGGATCGTACTCCTACGAGCAGTACTTC.